The 21 T cell receptor beta chains listed next were all sequenced from one sample in a study of T cell responses to AZD1222 COVID-19 vaccine. Sequencing was performed with immunoSEQ multiplex PCR; in TCRdb, only in-frame clones are kept and a portion is missing. The table shows fewer than 150,000 clones, with 70% to 90% occurring only once. Sequenced here: peripheral blood, sampled on day 0 of AZD1222 vaccination. The receptors shown here come from an adult in good health.

The chain couples TRBV7-9 to TRBJ1-2, with TRBD1 matching 7 bases. With 8 bases clipped from V and 4 bases from J, the junction kept 10 bases outside the gene matches. The CDR3 consists of 14 residues. The germline V gene has CDR1 SEHNR and CDR2 FQNEAQ (reference sequence). Written as DNA, the CDR3 is TGTGCCAGCGGCGTCGGACAGGTGGGCTATGGCTACACCTTC. It translates to CASGVGQVGYGYTF.

V and J are TRBV28 and TRBJ2-7, with 11 bases lining up with TRBD2. The V and J ends lost 4 bases and 2 bases, in that order; junction bases with no gene match: 4. CDR1 and CDR2 from the germline V gene are MDHEN and SYDVKM. The CDR3 sequence is 15 residues long. The CDR3 bases are TGTGCCAGCAGTTCCGGGACTAGCGGTCCCTACGAGCAGTACTTC. This translates into CASSSGTSGPYEQYF.

The chain couples TRBV7-9 to TRBJ1-1; 7 bases align to TRBD1. J was trimmed by 5 bases and V by 5 bases; bases with no gene match: 11. CDR3 length: 15 amino acids. Germline assignment: CDR1 SEHNR and CDR2 FQNEAQ (reference sequence). The chain's CDR3 is CASSRSGSRGTEAFF. The CDR3 DNA follows: TGTGCCAGCAGCCGCAGTGGAAGCAGGGGGACTGAAGCTTTCTTT.

The V call is TRBV15, the J call TRBJ2-7; either TRBD1 or TRBD2 may supply D (5 bases each). This CDR3 region has 14 residues. CDR1 and CDR2 (germline): LNHNV, YYDKDF (reference sequence). The V end was cut by 7 bases, the J end by 0 bases, with 13 bases between. Written as DNA, the CDR3 is TGTGCCACCAAAGAGTGGGGGAGCTCCTACGAGCAGTACTTC. The encoded protein is CATKEWGSSYEQYF.

The chain couples TRBV10-3 to TRBJ2-1; the match to TRBD2 covers 11 bases. CDR3 length: 14 amino acids. Germline V gives CDR1 ENHRY, CDR2 SYGVKD. The trim removed 10 bases at V and 2 bases at J, leaving 4 bases unmatched. The CDR3 bases are TGTGCCACCGGGACTAGCGGCGCCTACAATGAGCAGTTCTTC. It specifies CATGTSGAYNEQFF.

V is TRBV19 and J is TRBJ2-6, with a tentative D call TRBD2 (6 bases). Trimming removed 3 bases from V and 0 bases from J, with 12 bases in between. CDR3 length: 17 residues. CDR1 and CDR2 (germline): LNHDA, SQIVND (reference sequence). The CDR3 spells CASSIWDSYSGANVLTF. The CDR3 region has the DNA TGTGCCAGTAGTATTTGGGACTCCTACTCTGGGGCCAACGTCCTGACTTTC.

This clone appeared a single time. In DNA form, the CDR3 reads TGTGCCAGCTCACCACATGATGAGCAGTTCTTC. This sequence encodes CASSPHDEQFF. The chain carries TRBV18 and TRBJ2-1; D remains unclear. In germline, CDR1 is KGHSH, CDR2 LQKENI. V was pared by 1 base and J by 8 bases, with 3 bases between. The CDR3 spans 11 residues.

This chain uses TRBV27 with TRBJ1-2, with TRBD1 matching 7 bases. Germline CDR1 and CDR2: MNHEY and SMNVEV (reference sequence). The CDR3 has 15 amino acids. The junction had 7 bases not matched to a gene; V was cut back by 3 bases and J by 3 bases. CDR3 protein: CASSFTTGRDYGYTF. CDR3 DNA sequence: TGTGCCAGCAGTTTCACGACAGGGAGGGACTATGGCTACACCTTC.

The chain recombines TRBV6-2 or TRBV6-3 with TRBJ2-1; TRBD2 matches 10 bases. J lost 3 bases, V lost 6 bases, and 26 bases had no gene match. There are 22 residues in the CDR3. The germline gives CDR1 MNHEY, CDR2 SVGEGT. CDR3 region: CASSHHTLRGPSGSGDYNEQFF. The CDR3 DNA reads TGTGCCAGCAGCCATCACACCCTTAGGGGGCCTAGCGGGAGTGGAGACTACAATGAGCAGTTCTTC.

The V gene is TRBV10-3, the J gene TRBJ1-2; D unresolved. Trimming stripped 3 bases from V and 8 bases from J, with 13 bases between. This CDR3 is 13 amino acids long. The V gene's germline CDR1 is ENHRY and CDR2 SYGVKD. This chain's CDR3 is CAISESRTGGYTF. For the CDR3, the DNA is TGTGCCATCAGTGAATCCAGGACTGGCGGCTACACCTTC.

This clone was seen only a few times. J is TRBJ2-1 and V is TRBV3-1 (or the pseudogene TRBV3-2); TRBD2 matches at 15 bases. Germline CDR1 is LGHDT and CDR2 is YNNKEL (reference sequence). J was trimmed by 3 bases and V by 1 base; bases with no gene match: 7. The CDR3 covers 19 residues. The CDR3, as DNA: TGTGCCAGCAGCCAAGGGACTAGCGGGAGGGCCGTCCGCTACAATGAGCAGTTCTTC. This translates into CASSQGTSGRAVRYNEQFF.

This chain joins TRBV27 and TRBJ1-5; possible D gene TRBD1, 5 bases. Germline CDR1 MNHEY, CDR2 SMNVEV (reference sequence). CDR3 length: 15 amino acids. V lost 5 bases and J lost 5, with 16 bases in between. The CDR3, as DNA: TGTGCCAGCAGTCCGGGGACTTCCCCCCATCAGCCCCAGCATTTT. Translated, it gives CASSPGTSPHQPQHF.

The chain couples TRBV18 to TRBJ2-3, with TRBD2 identical over 15 bases. Trimming at V came to 3 bases and at J to 2 bases, leaving 12 bases not matched to a gene. CDR3 length: 20 residues. Germline V gene lookup returns CDR1 KGHSH and CDR2 LQKENI. The CDR3 is CASSPQGLAGGPPVTDTQYF. Written as DNA, the CDR3 is TGTGCCAGCTCACCCCAGGGACTAGCGGGAGGTCCCCCCGTCACAGATACGCAGTATTTT.

The V and J genes are TRBV18 and TRBJ2-5; no firm D call. V lost 8 bases and J lost 3, with 13 bases in between. CDR3 length equals 13 residues. Germline CDR1 reads KGHSH; CDR2 reads LQKENI. The CDR3 DNA sequence: TGTGCCAGCGTAAGGTCTGTAGAAGAGACCCAGTACTTC. Translating gives CASVRSVEETQYF.

The chain recombines TRBV5-3 with TRBJ2-5; tentative D call: TRBD2 (5 bases). TRBV5-3 is an ORF, with its function uncertain. The CDR3 loop spans 14 amino acids. Trimming left V 4 bases short and J 1 base short, with 11 bases between. CDR3 nucleotide sequence: TGTGCCAGAAGCGTCACCCGGGGCCAAGAGACCCAGTACTTC. Amino acid sequence: CARSVTRGQETQYF.

This clone was detected a few times. The V call is TRBV6-2 or TRBV6-3, the J call TRBJ2-2; D is possibly TRBD1 (6 bases). In germline, CDR1 is MNHEY, CDR2 SVGEGT. The CDR3 loop spans 16 amino acids. Trimming shortened V by 2 bases and J by 2 bases, and 12 bases separated the two germline ends. The CDR3 sequence is CASSYPGDSNTGELFF. In nucleotides, the CDR3 is TGTGCCAGCAGTTACCCAGGGGATAGTAACACCGGGGAGCTGTTTTTT.

This chain uses TRBV6-5 with TRBJ1-4; no clear D gene. From germline, CDR1 is MNHEY and CDR2 SVGAGI. The CDR3 has 13 amino acids. V was shortened by 9 bases and J by 6 bases, with 14 bases between the two germline ends. The CDR3 bases are TGTGCCAGTAAAACCGGGAGATATGAAAAACTGTTTTTT. Translating it yields CASKTGRYEKLFF.

This sequence joins TRBV19 and TRBJ1-2; no reliable D call. CDR1 and CDR2 (germline): LNHDA, SQIVND (reference sequence). V was clipped by 4 bases and J by 0 bases, with 9 bases between them. The CDR3 contains 14 residues. The CDR3 sequence: CASSTPSPNYGYTF. CDR3 DNA: TGTGCCAGTAGTACCCCCAGTCCTAACTATGGCTACACCTTC.

CDR3 sequence reads: CASSQDETGYNEKLFF. For the CDR3, the DNA is TGCGCCAGCAGCCAAGATGAAACAGGTTATAATGAAAAACTGTTTTTT. V and J are TRBV4-1 and TRBJ1-4; TRBD1 might be the D (5 bases). V was cut by 0 bases and J by 4 bases, with 12 bases left in between. The CDR3 totals 16 residues. Germline V gene data show CDR1 as MGHRA and CDR2 as YSYEKL.

This clone has only one observation. The genes are TRBV11-2 and TRBJ2-4; either TRBD1 or TRBD2 may supply D (6 bases each). The CDR3 is 16 amino acids. Per the germline V gene, CDR1 is SGHAT and CDR2 is FQNNGV. Trimming removed 4 bases at V and 12 bases at J, with 25 bases between. DNA for the CDR3: TGTGCCAGCAGCTCCTCCCGGAACCCGGGGGCCCGTGCTCAGTACTTC. Residues: CASSSSRNPGARAQYF. Using reference TRBV11-2 and TRBJ2-4 for the parts outside the CDR3, the full variable domain is EAGVAQSPRYKIIEKRQSVAFWCNPISGHATLYWYQQILGQGPKLLIQFQNNGVVDDSQLPKDRFSAERLKGVDSTLKIQPAKLEDSAVYLCASSSSRNPGARAQYFGAGTRLSVL.

Points on this clone: Other DNA sequences in this sample translate to the same CDR3. The chain employs TRBV9 and TRBJ2-1; D not certain. CDR3 length equals 13 residues. Trimming took off 0 bases at V and 6 bases at J, with 7 bases between the two ends. The germline V gene has CDR1 SGDLS and CDR2 YYNGEE. The CDR3 loop is CASSVDLGNEQFF. CDR3 sequence (DNA): TGTGCCAGCAGCGTAGACTTGGGCAATGAGCAGTTCTTC.